The clone carrying this T cell receptor (beta chain) was picked up one time. Its antigen is currently unknown. Amplification used 60 V beta primers and 13 J beta primers. The data were produced by immunoSEQ multiplex PCR, yet TCRdb's version contains in-frame clones alone and is incomplete. This sample has over 90,000 clones, with about 84% found just once. These data are taken from a study of glioma-infiltrating T cells after dendritic cell vaccination. The overall study: The vaccine used monocyte-derived dendritic cells pulsed overnight with autologous tumor lysate. Findings and caveats of the study: Higher pretreatment TIL content predicted longer progression-free time and survival.

V shed 4 bases and J shed 0 bases, with 7 bases lying between them. This CDR3 has 15 amino acids. Germline loops: CDR1 MRHNA, CDR2 SNTAGT. Blood PBMC samples: pre-vaccination, two weeks post third vaccination, and at tumor progression. The chain couples TRBV6-4 to TRBJ1-6, with D unclear. This specimen consisted of blood, obtained before dendritic cell vaccination. The TCR sequence derives from a human donor with glioblastoma. As DNA, the CDR3 is TGTGCCAGCAGTGTAGGGAGCTCCTATAATTCACCCCTCCACTTT. This sequence encodes CASSVGSSYNSPLHF.